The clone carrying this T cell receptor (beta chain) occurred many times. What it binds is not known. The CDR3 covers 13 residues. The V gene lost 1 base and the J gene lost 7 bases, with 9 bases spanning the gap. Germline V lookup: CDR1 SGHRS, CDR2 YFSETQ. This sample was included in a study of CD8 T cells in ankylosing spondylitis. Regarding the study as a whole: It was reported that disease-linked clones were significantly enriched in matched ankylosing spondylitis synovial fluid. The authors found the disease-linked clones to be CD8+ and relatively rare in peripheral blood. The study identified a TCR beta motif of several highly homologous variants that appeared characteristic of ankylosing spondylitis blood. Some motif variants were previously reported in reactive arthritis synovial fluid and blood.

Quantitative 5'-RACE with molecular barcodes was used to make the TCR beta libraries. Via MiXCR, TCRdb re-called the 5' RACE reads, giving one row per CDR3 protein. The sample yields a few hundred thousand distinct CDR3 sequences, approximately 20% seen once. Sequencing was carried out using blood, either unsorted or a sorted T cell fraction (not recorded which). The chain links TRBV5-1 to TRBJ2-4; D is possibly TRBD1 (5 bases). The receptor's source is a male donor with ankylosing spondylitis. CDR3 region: CASSLTQVNIQYF. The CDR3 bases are TGCGCCAGCAGCTTGACACAGGTGAACATTCAGTACTTC.